This T cell receptor (beta chain) comes out of a study of T cell clonotyping in hematopoietic cell transplantation. Findings and limits, study-wide: Cells were unsorted, so CD4 and CD8 contributions were not separated. Few recipient clonotypes overlapped donors; over 95% were de novo at given depth. Recipient TCR diversity dropped after transplant; expanded clonotypes rose from day 30 to 180.

Here immunoSEQ multiplex PCR was the method, and the copy in TCRdb shows in-frame clones only, minus some. The sample includes roughly 80,000 clones, less than 96% of them seen just once. Time point denoted: recipient sample about 28 days before transplant, after cytoreduction. Blood collection times were about day -28 and days 30, 100, 180 posttransplant. As to this clone: Antigen specificity is unknown.

The clonotype comes from a woman in her forties or fifties with acute myeloid leukemia. Some clones in this sample may be carry-over from other donors' samples. The sequenced sample was peripheral blood mononuclear cells, obtained before stem cell transplant.

The CDR3 region has the DNA TGTGCCAGCAGTGAATATCTTAGCAATCAGCCCCAGCATTTT. It yields the protein CASSEYLSNQPQHF. V is TRBV6-1 and J is TRBJ1-5; D not resolved. CDR3 length equals 14 residues. Deletions cut 2 bases from V and 0 bases from J, with 5 bases between. CDR1 MNHNS and CDR2 SASEGT come from the germline V gene.